This T cell receptor (beta chain) was identified in a study of OX40 agonist ivuxolimab in advanced cancers. Generated by immunoSEQ multiplex PCR, the TCRdb table keeps only in-frame clones and is missing some. Among tens of thousands of clones listed, approximately 90% were seen once. This CDR3 region has 15 residues. The germline V gene encodes CDR1 SGHVS and CDR2 FQNEAQ. Trimming took off 6 bases at V and 0 bases at J, with 12 bases between the two ends. This clone was picked up a small number of times. The sample here was CD4+ or CD8+ T cells sorted from blood, taken in a trial of the OX40 agonist ivuxolimab. The receptor was isolated from an adult with an advanced solid tumor such as melanoma, head and neck, liver or kidney cancer. The V and J genes are TRBV7-8 and TRBJ1-5, with a weak D call TRBD1 (5 bases). CDR3 nucleotide sequence: TGTGCCAGCAGTCCTCGGACAAGTAGCAATCAGCCCCAGCATTTT. Protein product: CASSPRTSSNQPQHF.